This TCR beta chain is from a study of T cell responses to AZD1222 COVID-19 vaccine. Study summary: Combined were second doses at about 4 or about 12 weeks.

Study-level findings and limits: Donors were mostly white British, more females; clonal diversity possibly underestimated. Reports indicate that nearly half of spike-specific TCRs are directed at unmutated variant regions. With two AZD1222 doses given, Spike-specific TCR breadth and depth both rose.

On this clone: The antigen is not known.

Germline V gene sequence: CDR1 MNHEY, CDR2 SVGAGI. The CDR3 totals 15 residues. V was clipped by 0 bases and J by 4 bases, with 10 bases between them. Generated by immunoSEQ multiplex PCR, the TCRdb table keeps only in-frame clones and is missing some. The table records more than 100,000 clones, around nine tenths of them present only once. The rearrangement links TRBV6-5 to TRBJ1-5; the D gene is possibly TRBD1 (6 bases). Sequenced material: peripheral blood, taken on day 0 of AZD1222 vaccination. The TCR sequence derives from an adult in good health. CDR3 region: CASSYSGTPNQPQHF. In nucleotides, the CDR3 is TGTGCCAGCAGTTACTCCGGGACACCGAATCAGCCCCAGCATTTT.